This T cell receptor (beta chain) was documented in a study of T cells in localized non-small cell lung cancer. Findings and limits, study-wide: Greater blood T cell density accompanied longer overall survival. The greatest T cell clonality was found in uninvolved adjacent lung (higher than in tumor). Turning up in adjacent lung were a median approximately 57 of the top 100 tumor clones.

V gave up 5 bases and J gave up 2 bases; unmatched junction bases: 11. CDR1 SEHNR and CDR2 FQNEAQ come from the germline V gene (reference sequence). The CDR3 has 16 amino acids. Note on this clone: Its antigen remains unknown.

Method: immunoSEQ multiplex PCR; TCRdb's copy keeps in-frame clones and lacks some. The sample carries around 24,000 clones, about 86% recorded once. The material was PBMCs, obtained before any cancer treatment. The V call is TRBV7-9, the J call TRBJ2-5; TRBD2 matches at 7 bases. This receptor was obtained from a man between 40 and 70 years old with stage II lung adenocarcinoma. In nucleotides, the CDR3 is TGTGCCAGCAGCCCATCTCTGTCGGGGGGACAAGAGACCCAGTACTTC. Translation: CASSPSLSGGQETQYF.